Listed below are T cell receptor beta chains from one sample, sequenced in a study of T cell responses to AZD1222 COVID-19 vaccine. The protocol was immunoSEQ multiplex PCR, while the TCRdb copy is restricted to in-frame clones and leaves out a portion. Seen here are around 120,000 clones, around 89% observed once, and the top ten hold roughly 6.9%. Sample: peripheral blood, taken 28 days after the second AZD1222 dose. The receptor source for this set is an adult who received the AZD1222 COVID-19 vaccine. Both conserved end residues are part of each CDR3.

TRBV30 | CAWSPQPGGSF
TRBV5-6 | CASSAGRWGTDTQYF
TRBV6-5 | CASSRDSNQPQHF
TRBV29-1 | CSVSASAGPDTQYF
TRBV9 | CASSVGLANTYEQYF
TRBV2 | CASSAGATMNTGELFF
TRBV14 | CASSHGTSGGVVRPYEQYF
TRBV11-2 | CASSSPRGGQGTAEAFF
TRBV12-5 | CASGLPLETQYF
TRBV11-1 | CASSPTRGGYEQYF
TRBV27 | CASSSPRGYEQYF
TRBV20-1 | CSALTQVTQYF
TRBV3-1/TRBV3-2 | CASSPRTGQETQYF
TRBV5-1 | CASSLGQGARGNTIYF
TRBV13 | CASSLYKAGPQETQYF
TRBV24-1 | CATSDGQASSYEQYF
TRBV6-5 | CASSSPGGKYEQYF
TRBV19 | CASSSDRASNQPQHF
TRBV6-5 | CASSYRLGSYEQYF
TRBV5-1 | CASRNEGQPQHF
TRBV7-9 | CASSIPAHNEQFF
TRBV5-1 | CASSLSWGRSFSSDETQYF
TRBV11-3 | CASSLVPSNAISGNTIYF
TRBV6-5 | CASTTTVNYGYTF
TRBV7-3 | CASSSSGETSTDTQYF
TRBV27 | CASSPQESPEAFF
TRBV7-9 | CASSLLQLMNTEAFF
TRBV9 | CASSPGGPETQYF
TRBV4-3 | CASSQYDGDRVSGELFF
TRBV24-1 | CATSDPQGALAGGSYNEQFF
TRBV9 | CASSVLGGSIGETQYF
TRBV18 | CASSPSQDLIEQYF
TRBV28 | CASRRTGSGSYEQYF
TRBV28 | CASSFYIQTYGYTF
TRBV5-8 | CASSWSGRGGSGNTIYF
TRBV7-8 | CASSQQSGQDDNEQYF
TRBV6-1 | CASSDPNTGELFF
TRBV6-5 | CASRKGGVTSYEQYF
TRBV27 | CASSLLPGQGSPDTQYF
TRBV28 | CASSAIGTGGSYGYTF
TRBV5-4 | CASSLAGGSTGYTF
TRBV18 | CASSPTWQANTEAFF
TRBV5-4 | CASSLDSGGWNEQFF
TRBV12-1 | CASSFRLAVNTGELFF